One and the same sample provided the 13 T cell receptor beta chains below, sequenced in a study of blood T cell repertoires in COVID-19. The method was immunoSEQ multiplex PCR; TCRdb's version includes in-frame clones alone and lacks a portion of them. The sample shows about 83,000 clones, around 86% of them seen only once. The sequenced material came from peripheral blood. The origin of the receptors is a man older than 75 with active or convalescent COVID-19.

The chain recombines TRBV27 with TRBJ1-2; D remains unclear. The CDR3 covers 13 residues. Trimming shortened V by 3 bases and J by 4 bases, and 9 bases separated the two germline ends. Per germline, CDR1 MNHEY and CDR2 SMNVEV (reference sequence). CDR3 protein: CASSLVGGYGYTF. The CDR3 coding sequence is TGTGCCAGCAGTTTGGTCGGTGGCTATGGCTACACCTTC.

This sequence joins TRBV11-2 and TRBJ2-5; possibly TRBD2 for D (5 bases). This CDR3 region has 14 residues. Trimming pared 1 base from V and 5 bases from J, leaving 11 bases between. Germline loops: CDR1 SGHAT, CDR2 FQNNGV. CDR3 loop: CASSLGGNRETQYF. In DNA, the CDR3 is TGTGCCAGCAGCTTAGGAGGGAATCGGGAGACCCAGTACTTC.

This clone came up once. The rearrangement links TRBV19 to TRBJ2-3; 7 nucleotides match TRBD1. The CDR3 spans 15 residues. J gave up 3 bases and V 2 bases, and 5 bases lay outside the gene matches. Germline V gene sequence: CDR1 LNHDA, CDR2 SQIVND (reference sequence). CDR3 DNA: TGTGCCAGTAGTATACCGACAGGGACGACAGATACGCAGTATTTT. It is translated as CASSIPTGTTDTQYF. Together with reference TRBV19 and TRBJ2-3, the CDR3 gives the full variable domain: DGGITQSPKYLFRKEGQNVTLSCEQNLNHDAMYWYRQDPGQGLRLIYYSQIVNDFQKGDIAEGYSVSREKKESFPLTVTSAQKNPTAFYLCASSIPTGTTDTQYFGPGTRLTVL.

The chain uses TRBV6-4 and TRBJ1-1; the match to TRBD1 covers 7 bases. V dropped 4 bases and J dropped 3; count of bases not matched to a gene: 8. CDR1 is MRHNA, CDR2 SNTAGT, per germline. The length of the CDR3 is 15 residues. The CDR3 protein is CASSASRQGHTEAFF. As DNA, the CDR3 is TGTGCCAGCAGTGCCTCTCGACAGGGCCACACTGAAGCTTTCTTT.

The chain is built from TRBV7-2 and TRBJ1-2, with D tentatively TRBD1 (6 bases). Deletions cut 4 bases from V and 2 bases from J, with 17 bases between. Per the germline V gene, CDR1 is SGHTA and CDR2 is FQGNSA. CDR3 length: 16 amino acids. The chain's CDR3 is CASSSLGGASNYGYTF. CDR3 sequence (DNA): TGTGCCAGCAGCTCACTCGGGGGGGCCTCCAACTATGGCTACACCTTC.

This rearrangement joins TRBV5-4 to TRBJ2-7; the match to TRBD1 covers 7 bases. Trimming removed 0 bases from V and 6 bases from J; junction bases left unmatched: 6. Germline V gene sequence: CDR1 SGHNT, CDR2 YYREEE (reference sequence). This CDR3 is 14 amino acids long. The CDR3 is CASSLGQGPGEQYV. CDR3 DNA sequence: TGTGCCAGCAGCTTGGGACAGGGACCTGGCGAGCAGTACGTC.

The chain carries TRBV7-3 and TRBJ1-1; TRBD1 matches 10 bases. Germline CDR1 reads SGHTA; CDR2 reads FQGTGA. This CDR3 has 14 amino acids. Losses at the gene ends were 4 bases for V and 6 bases for J; bases not matched to a gene: 5. CDR3 amino acids: CASSYGQGGSEAFF. Here the CDR3 DNA reads TGTGCCAGCAGCTACGGACAGGGGGGTTCTGAAGCTTTCTTT.

This sequence joins TRBV5-1 and TRBJ1-1; a weak D match, TRBD1 (5 bases). This CDR3 spans 14 amino acids. Trimming shortened V by 0 bases and J by 4 bases, and 10 bases separated the two germline ends. Germline-derived CDR1 and CDR2 are SGHRS and YFSETQ. The CDR3 spells CASSLAGVGTEAFF. The CDR3 DNA reads as TGCGCCAGCAGCTTGGCGGGGGTGGGCACTGAAGCTTTCTTT.

This clone was observed a single time. The chain recombines TRBV5-4 with TRBJ2-2; 8 nucleotides agree with TRBD1. Germline assignment: CDR1 SGHNT and CDR2 YYREEE (reference sequence). The CDR3 has 14 residues. Losses at the gene ends were 0 bases for V and 13 bases for J; bases not matched to a gene: 8. The CDR3 region has the DNA TGTGCCAGCAGCTTGGCAGGGGGCAGCGTGGGGCTGTTTTTT. Translation: CASSLAGGSVGLFF.

The chain joins TRBV7-9 to TRBJ1-1; the D gene is possibly TRBD1 (6 bases). The CDR3 spans 14 residues. Germline lookup yields CDR1 SEHNR and CDR2 FQNEAQ (reference sequence). V dropped 7 bases and J dropped 4 bases, with 16 bases sitting between them. The CDR3 nucleotides read TGTGCCAGCACCCCCCTCAGGGGTTTCACTGAAGCTTTCTTT. Translating it yields CASTPLRGFTEAFF.

This rearrangement joins TRBV19 to TRBJ1-4, with unresolved D. CDR3 length: 16 residues. Germline V gene lookup returns CDR1 LNHDA and CDR2 SQIVND (reference sequence). Trimming took off 1 base at V and 2 bases at J, with 11 bases between the two ends. CDR3 region: CASSIGPPGTNEKLFF. The CDR3, as DNA: TGTGCCAGTAGTATAGGGCCCCCGGGGACTAATGAAAAACTGTTTTTT.

J is TRBJ1-2 and V is TRBV18; 9 positions agree with TRBD1. V shed 2 bases and J 3 bases; nucleotides not matched to a gene: 7. CDR3 length: 16 amino acids. CDR1 is KGHSH, CDR2 LQKENI, per germline. Written as DNA, the CDR3 is TGTGCCAGCTCACCAGAACCCGGGACAGGGTACTATGGCTACACCTTC. Amino acid sequence: CASSPEPGTGYYGYTF.

This clone was seen a single time. CDR3 in amino acids: CATAKQGRQNTEAFF. The CDR3 region has the DNA TGTGCCACCGCTAAACAGGGGCGCCAGAACACTGAAGCTTTCTTT. V gene TRBV10-3 combines with J gene TRBJ1-1; 7 nucleotides align to TRBD1. The CDR3 totals 15 residues. Losses at the gene ends were 10 bases for V and 1 base for J; bases not matched to a gene: 12. The germline gives CDR1 ENHRY, CDR2 SYGVKD.